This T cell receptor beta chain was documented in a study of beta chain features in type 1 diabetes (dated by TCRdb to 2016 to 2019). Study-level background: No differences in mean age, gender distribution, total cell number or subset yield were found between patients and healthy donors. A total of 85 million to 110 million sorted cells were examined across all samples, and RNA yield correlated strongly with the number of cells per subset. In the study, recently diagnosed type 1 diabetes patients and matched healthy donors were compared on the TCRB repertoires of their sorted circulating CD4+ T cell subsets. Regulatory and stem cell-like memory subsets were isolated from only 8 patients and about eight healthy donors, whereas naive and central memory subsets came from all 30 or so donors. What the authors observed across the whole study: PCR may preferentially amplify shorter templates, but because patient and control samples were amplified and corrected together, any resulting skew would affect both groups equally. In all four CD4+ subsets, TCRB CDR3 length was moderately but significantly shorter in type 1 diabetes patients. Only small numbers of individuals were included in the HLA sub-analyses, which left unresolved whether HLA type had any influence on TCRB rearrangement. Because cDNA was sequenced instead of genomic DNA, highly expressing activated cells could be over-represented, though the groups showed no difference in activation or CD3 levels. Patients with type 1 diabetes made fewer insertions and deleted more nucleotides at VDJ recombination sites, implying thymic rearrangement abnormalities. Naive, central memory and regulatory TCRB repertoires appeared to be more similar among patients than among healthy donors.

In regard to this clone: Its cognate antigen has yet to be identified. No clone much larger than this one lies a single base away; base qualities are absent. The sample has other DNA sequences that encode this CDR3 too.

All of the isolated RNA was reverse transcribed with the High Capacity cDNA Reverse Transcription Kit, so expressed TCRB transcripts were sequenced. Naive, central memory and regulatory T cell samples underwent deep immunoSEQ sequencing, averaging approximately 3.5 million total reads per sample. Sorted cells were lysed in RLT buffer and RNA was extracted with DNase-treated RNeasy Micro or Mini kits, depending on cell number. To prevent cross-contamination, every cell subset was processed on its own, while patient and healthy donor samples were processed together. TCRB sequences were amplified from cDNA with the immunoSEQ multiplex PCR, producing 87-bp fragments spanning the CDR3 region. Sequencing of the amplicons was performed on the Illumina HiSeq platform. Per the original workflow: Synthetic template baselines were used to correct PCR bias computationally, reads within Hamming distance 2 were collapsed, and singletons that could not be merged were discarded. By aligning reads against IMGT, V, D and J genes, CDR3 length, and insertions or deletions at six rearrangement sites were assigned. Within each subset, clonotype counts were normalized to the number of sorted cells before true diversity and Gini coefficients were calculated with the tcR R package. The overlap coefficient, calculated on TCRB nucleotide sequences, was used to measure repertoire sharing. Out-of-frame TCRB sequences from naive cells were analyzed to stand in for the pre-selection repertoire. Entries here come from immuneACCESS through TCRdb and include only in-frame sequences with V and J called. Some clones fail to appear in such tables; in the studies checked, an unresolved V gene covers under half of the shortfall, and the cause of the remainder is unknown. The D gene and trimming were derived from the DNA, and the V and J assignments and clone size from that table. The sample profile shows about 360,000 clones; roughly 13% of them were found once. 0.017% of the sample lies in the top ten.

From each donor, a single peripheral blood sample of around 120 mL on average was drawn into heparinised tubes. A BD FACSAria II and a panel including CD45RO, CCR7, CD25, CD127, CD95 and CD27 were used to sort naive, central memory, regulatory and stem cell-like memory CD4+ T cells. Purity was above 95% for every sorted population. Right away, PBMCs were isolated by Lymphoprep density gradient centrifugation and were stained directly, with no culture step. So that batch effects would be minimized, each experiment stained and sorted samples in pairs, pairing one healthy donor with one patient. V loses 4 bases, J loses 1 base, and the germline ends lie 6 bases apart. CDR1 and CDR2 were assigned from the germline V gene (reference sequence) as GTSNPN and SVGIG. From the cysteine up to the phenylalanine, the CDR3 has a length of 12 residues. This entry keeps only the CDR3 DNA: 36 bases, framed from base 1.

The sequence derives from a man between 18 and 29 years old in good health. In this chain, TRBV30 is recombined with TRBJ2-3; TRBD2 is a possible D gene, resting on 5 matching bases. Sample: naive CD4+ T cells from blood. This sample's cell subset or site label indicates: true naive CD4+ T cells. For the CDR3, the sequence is CAWTGGTDTQYF. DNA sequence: TGTGCCTGGACCGGGGGCACAGATACGCAGTATTTT.